The T cell receptor (beta chain) under discussion was sequenced for a study of T cells in localized non-small cell lung cancer. Here immunoSEQ multiplex PCR was the method, and the copy in TCRdb shows in-frame clones only, minus some. The sample has about 55,000 clones; 80% to 85% are singletons. The input for sequencing was peripheral blood mononuclear cells, taken before any cancer treatment. This receptor was obtained from a man aged 35 to 69 with stage III lung adenocarcinoma.

CDR3 residues: CASSSTGNEGEKLFF. CDR3 sequence (DNA): TGTGCCAGCAGCTCGACCGGGAACGAGGGGGAAAAACTGTTTTTT. The rearrangement joins TRBV5-5 to TRBJ1-4; tentative D call: TRBD1 (5 bases). CDR1 is SGHKS, CDR2 YYEKEE, per germline (reference sequence). This CDR3 region has 15 residues. Trimming stripped 3 bases from V and 8 bases from J, with 17 bases between.